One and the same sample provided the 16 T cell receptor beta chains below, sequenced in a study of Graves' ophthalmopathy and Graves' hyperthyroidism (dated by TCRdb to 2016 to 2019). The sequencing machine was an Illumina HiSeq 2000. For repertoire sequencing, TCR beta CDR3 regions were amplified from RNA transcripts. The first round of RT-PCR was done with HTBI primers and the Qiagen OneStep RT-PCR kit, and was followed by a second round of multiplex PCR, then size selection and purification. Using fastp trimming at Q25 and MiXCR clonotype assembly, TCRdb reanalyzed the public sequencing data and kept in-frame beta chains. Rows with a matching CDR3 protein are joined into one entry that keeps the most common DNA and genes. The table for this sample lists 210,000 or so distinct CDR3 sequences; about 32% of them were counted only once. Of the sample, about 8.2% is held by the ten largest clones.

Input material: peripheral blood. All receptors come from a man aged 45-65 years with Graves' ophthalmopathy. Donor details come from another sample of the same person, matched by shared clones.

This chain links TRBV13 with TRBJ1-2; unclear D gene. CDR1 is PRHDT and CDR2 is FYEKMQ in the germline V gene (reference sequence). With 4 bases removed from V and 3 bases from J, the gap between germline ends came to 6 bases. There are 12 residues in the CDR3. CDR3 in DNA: TGTGCCAGCAGCTCCTTTGACTATGGCTACACCTTC. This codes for CASSSFDYGYTF.

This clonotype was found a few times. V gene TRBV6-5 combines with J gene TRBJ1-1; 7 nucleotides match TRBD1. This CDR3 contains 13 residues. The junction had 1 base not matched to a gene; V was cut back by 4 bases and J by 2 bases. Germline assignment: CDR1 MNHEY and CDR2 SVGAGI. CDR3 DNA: TGTGCCAGCAGTTGGGACAGAAACACTGAAGCTTTCTTT. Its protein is CASSWDRNTEAFF.

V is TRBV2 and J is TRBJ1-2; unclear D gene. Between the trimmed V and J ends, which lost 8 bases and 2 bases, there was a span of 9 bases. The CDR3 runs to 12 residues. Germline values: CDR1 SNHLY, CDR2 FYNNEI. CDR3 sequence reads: CASGESNYGYTF. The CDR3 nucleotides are TGTGCCAGCGGGGAGTCCAACTATGGCTACACCTTC.

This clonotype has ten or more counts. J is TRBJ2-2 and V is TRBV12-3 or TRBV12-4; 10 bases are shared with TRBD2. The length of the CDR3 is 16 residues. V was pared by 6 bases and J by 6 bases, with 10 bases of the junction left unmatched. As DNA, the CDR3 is TGTGCCAGCAGCCTTGAGGGACTAGCGAAGGCCGGGGAGCTGTTTTTT. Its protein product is CASSLEGLAKAGELFF.

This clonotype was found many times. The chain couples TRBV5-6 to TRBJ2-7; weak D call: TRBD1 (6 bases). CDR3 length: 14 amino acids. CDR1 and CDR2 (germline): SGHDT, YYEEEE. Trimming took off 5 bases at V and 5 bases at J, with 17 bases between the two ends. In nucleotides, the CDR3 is TGTGCCAGCAGTACGACAGGCGTCAGGCACGAGCAGTACTTC. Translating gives CASSTTGVRHEQYF.

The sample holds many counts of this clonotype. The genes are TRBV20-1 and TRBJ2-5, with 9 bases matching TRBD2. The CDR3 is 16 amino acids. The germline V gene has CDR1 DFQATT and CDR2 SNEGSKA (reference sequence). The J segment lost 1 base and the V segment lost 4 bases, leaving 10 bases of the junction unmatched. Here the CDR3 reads CSATHPGLAFQETQYF. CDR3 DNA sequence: TGCAGTGCTACCCACCCGGGACTAGCATTCCAAGAGACCCAGTACTTC.

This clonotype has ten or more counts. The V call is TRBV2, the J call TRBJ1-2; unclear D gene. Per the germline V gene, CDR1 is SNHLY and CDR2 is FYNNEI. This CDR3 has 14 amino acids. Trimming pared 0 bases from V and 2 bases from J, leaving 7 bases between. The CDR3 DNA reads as TGTGCCAGCAGTGAAGCTGTTAGGAACTATGGCTACACCTTC. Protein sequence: CASSEAVRNYGYTF.

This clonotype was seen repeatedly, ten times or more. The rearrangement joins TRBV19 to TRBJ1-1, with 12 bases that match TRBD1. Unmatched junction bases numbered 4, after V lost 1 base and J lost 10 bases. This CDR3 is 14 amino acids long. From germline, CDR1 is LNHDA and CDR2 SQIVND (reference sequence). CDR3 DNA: TGTGCCAGTAGTATAGGGGACAGGGGGCAGGGAGCTTTCTTT. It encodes CASSIGDRGQGAFF.

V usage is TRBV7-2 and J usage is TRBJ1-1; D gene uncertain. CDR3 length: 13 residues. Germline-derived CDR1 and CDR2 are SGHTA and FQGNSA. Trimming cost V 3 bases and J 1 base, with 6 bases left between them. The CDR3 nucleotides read TGTGCCAGCAGCTTCCAGCGGAACACTGAAGCTTTCTTT. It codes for CASSFQRNTEAFF.

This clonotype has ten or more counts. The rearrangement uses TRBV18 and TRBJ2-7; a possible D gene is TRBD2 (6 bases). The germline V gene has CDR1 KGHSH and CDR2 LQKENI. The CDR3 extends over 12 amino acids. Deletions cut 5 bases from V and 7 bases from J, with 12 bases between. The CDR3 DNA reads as TGTGCCAGCTCAGTAGGGACTGGAGAGCAGTACTTC. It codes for CASSVGTGEQYF.

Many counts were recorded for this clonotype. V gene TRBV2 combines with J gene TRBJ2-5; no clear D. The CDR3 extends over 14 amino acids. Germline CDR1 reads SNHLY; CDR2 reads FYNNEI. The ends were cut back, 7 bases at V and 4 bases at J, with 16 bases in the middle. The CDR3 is CASTFSRVGETQYF. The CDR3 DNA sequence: TGTGCCAGCACCTTCAGCCGGGTAGGAGAGACCCAGTACTTC.

The CDR3 protein is CASSYWTSGRYYEQYF. In nucleotides, the CDR3 is TGTGCCAGCAGTTACTGGACTAGCGGGAGGTACTACGAGCAGTACTTC. The gene calls are TRBV6-5 and TRBJ2-7, with 14 bases lining up with TRBD2. Germline CDR1 is MNHEY and CDR2 is SVGAGI. The CDR3 sequence is 16 residues long. V trimming: 1 base; J trimming: 3 bases; junction bases outside the gene matches: 2.

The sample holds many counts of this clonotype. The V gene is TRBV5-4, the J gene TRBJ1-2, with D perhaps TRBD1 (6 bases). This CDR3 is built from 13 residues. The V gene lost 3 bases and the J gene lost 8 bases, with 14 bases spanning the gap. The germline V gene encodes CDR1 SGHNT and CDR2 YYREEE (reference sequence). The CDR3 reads CASSSQGRQGYTF. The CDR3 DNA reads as TGTGCCAGCAGCTCGCAGGGGCGGCAAGGCTACACCTTC.

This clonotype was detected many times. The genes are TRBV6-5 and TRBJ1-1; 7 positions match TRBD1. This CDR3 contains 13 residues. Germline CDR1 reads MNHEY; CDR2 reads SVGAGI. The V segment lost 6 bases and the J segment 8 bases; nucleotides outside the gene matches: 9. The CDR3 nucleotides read TGTGCCAGCAGCCGAGGACAGGAAGGGGAAGCTTTCTTT. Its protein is CASSRGQEGEAFF.

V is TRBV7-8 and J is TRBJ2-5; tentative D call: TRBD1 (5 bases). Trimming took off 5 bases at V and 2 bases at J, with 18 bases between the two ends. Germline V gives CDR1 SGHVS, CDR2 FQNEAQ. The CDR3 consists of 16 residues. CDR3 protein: CASSLYPGFQQETQYF. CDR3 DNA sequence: TGTGCCAGCAGCCTCTACCCAGGGTTTCAACAAGAGACCCAGTACTTC.

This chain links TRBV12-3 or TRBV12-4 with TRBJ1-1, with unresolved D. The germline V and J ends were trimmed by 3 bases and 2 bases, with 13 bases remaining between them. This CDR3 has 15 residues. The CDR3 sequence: CASSFLTEKNTEAFF. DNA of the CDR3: TGTGCCAGCAGTTTCCTGACGGAAAAAAACACTGAAGCTTTCTTT.